Listed below are T cell receptor beta chains from one sample, sequenced in a study of T cell responses to AZD1222 COVID-19 vaccine. Clones were read by immunoSEQ multiplex PCR, and TCRdb kept only the in-frame ones, dropping some. Of 80,000 to 90,000 clones listed, about 90% are singletons. This sample comprised peripheral blood, obtained on day 0 of AZD1222 vaccination. All receptors derive from an adult in good health. CDR3s include the opening cysteine and the closing phenylalanine or tryptophan. D genes are given only for firm matches. Some rows mark clone size as missing; the rest say once, few, many or name a class of expanded clone.

j_gene,v_gene,abundance,d_gene,CDR3aa,CDR3nt
TRBJ1-5,TRBV6-1,-,TRBD1,CASSEDTGASDQPQHF,TGTGCCAGCAGTGAAGATACAGGGGCTAGTGATCAGCCCCAGCATTTT
TRBJ2-5,TRBV18,once,TRBD1,CASLPTGAVQETQYF,TGTGCCAGCCTTCCCACAGGGGCAGTTCAAGAGACCCAGTACTTC
TRBJ1-2,TRBV28,few,-,CASSSPGSWYGYTF,TGTGCCAGCAGTTCCCCTGGGAGTTGGTATGGCTACACCTTC
TRBJ2-7,TRBV27,-,-,CASSLYQGGGRGYEQYF,TGTGCCAGCAGTTTATACCAGGGGGGGGGTAGAGGCTACGAGCAGTACTTC
TRBJ2-7,TRBV4-1,-,-,CASSITGGEQYF,TGCGCCAGCTCTATTACTGGTGGCGAGCAGTACTTC
TRBJ2-7,TRBV28,-,TRBD1,CASSSGQGFYEQYF,TGTGCCAGCAGTTCCGGACAGGGATTCTACGAGCAGTACTTC
TRBJ2-1,TRBV19,-,TRBD2,CASSTGLAGPTYNEQFF,TGTGCCAGTAGTACTGGACTAGCGGGACCTACCTACAATGAGCAGTTCTTC
TRBJ2-3,TRBV2,once,-,CASTSGRASLTDTQYF,TGTGCCAGCACGTCTGGGCGGGCATCCCTCACAGATACGCAGTATTTT
TRBJ2-2,TRBV30,-,-,CAWEQRSTGELFF,TGTGCCTGGGAGCAGCGGAGCACCGGGGAGCTGTTTTTT
TRBJ2-7,TRBV2,-,-,CASTVGSYEQYF,TGTGCCAGCACAGTGGGGAGCTACGAGCAGTACTTC
TRBJ1-6,TRBV12-3/TRBV12-4,-,-,CASRGQNNSPLHF,TGTGCCAGCAGGGGACAAAATAATTCACCCCTCCACTTT
TRBJ1-6,TRBV28,-,-,CASSFTTSRWNSPLHF,TGTGCCAGCAGTTTTACAACATCCCGATGGAATTCACCCCTCCACTTT
TRBJ2-3,TRBV2,-,-,CASKQGLWVTDTQYF,TGTGCCAGCAAACAGGGACTGTGGGTCACAGATACGCAGTATTTT
TRBJ1-1,TRBV7-9,few,TRBD1,CASSLGQSNTEAFF,TGTGCCAGCAGCTTGGGACAGTCGAACACTGAAGCTTTCTTT
TRBJ2-1,TRBV11-2,few,-,CASSLDRGIVNEQFF,TGTGCCAGCAGCTTAGACAGGGGCATAGTAAATGAGCAGTTCTTC
TRBJ2-1,TRBV6-5,-,TRBD2,CASSQGLAGNNEQFF,TGTGCCAGCAGCCAAGGACTAGCGGGGAACAATGAGCAGTTCTTC
TRBJ2-7,TRBV28,-,-,CASSYSYEQYF,TGTGCCAGCAGTTACTCCTACGAGCAGTACTTC
TRBJ1-1,TRBV7-2,-,-,CASSWGRNTEAFF,TGTGCCAGCAGCTGGGGGCGGAACACTGAAGCTTTCTTT